Listed here are 7 T cell receptor beta chains from one sample, sequenced in a study of PD-L1 blockade in urothelial cancer. Time point of the sample: pretreatment peripheral blood. Assay used: immunoSEQ multiplex PCR; TCRdb lists only in-frame clones, some missing. The table lists about 130,000 clones, 84% of them singletons. Material: PBMCs, obtained around atezolizumab (anti-PD-L1) treatment. The receptors were gathered from a man in his forties or fifties with urothelial cancer.

This clone showed up just a few times. V is TRBV2 and J is TRBJ2-4; unclear D gene. V lost 7 bases and J 3 bases, leaving 16 bases between the germline ends. The V gene's germline CDR1 is SNHLY and CDR2 FYNNEI. This CDR3 has 15 residues. CDR3 amino acids: CASTTPGSGKNIQYF. The CDR3 region has the DNA TGTGCCAGCACCACCCCGGGTTCTGGCAAAAACATTCAGTACTTC.

V usage is TRBV7-2 and J usage is TRBJ1-1; D ambiguous. The V gene's germline CDR1 is SGHTA and CDR2 FQGNSA. CDR3 length: 15 amino acids. The V and J ends lost 5 bases and 5 bases respectively, with 18 bases between them. The CDR3 protein is CASSGNRGWWTEAFF. The CDR3 DNA follows: TGTGCCAGCAGCGGGAATCGGGGATGGTGGACTGAAGCTTTCTTT. Using reference TRBV7-2 and TRBJ1-1 for the parts outside the CDR3, the full variable domain is GAGVSQSPSNKVTEKGKDVELRCDPISGHTALYWYRQSLGQGLEFLIYFQGNSAPDKSGLPSDRFSAERTGGSVSTLTIQRTQQEDSAVYLCASSGNRGWWTEAFFGQGTRLTVV.

The chain links TRBV27 to TRBJ1-1, with 9 bases matching TRBD1. CDR1 is MNHEY, CDR2 SMNVEV, per germline (reference sequence). The CDR3 runs 17 residues. With V trimmed by 5 bases and J by 2 bases, 12 bases remained unmatched. The CDR3 loop is CASSPTWTGVRNTEAFF. CDR3 in DNA: TGTGCCAGCAGTCCTACTTGGACAGGGGTTCGAAACACTGAAGCTTTCTTT.

This chain joins TRBV10-2 and TRBJ1-5; 8 bases match TRBD1. V lost 9 bases to trimming and J lost 1 base; unmatched junction nucleotides: 14. Germline V CDR1 and CDR2: WSHSY, SAAADI. This CDR3 is 17 amino acids long. The CDR3 DNA reads TGCGCCAGAAGGCGACACGGGACAGGCGACAGCAATCAGCCCCAGCATTTT. This translates into CARRRHGTGDSNQPQHF.

This clone was counted a single time. The chain recombines TRBV19 with TRBJ2-1; 13 bases agree with TRBD2. CDR1 and CDR2 from the germline V gene are LNHDA and SQIVND (reference sequence). Losses at the gene ends were 5 bases for V and 8 bases for J; bases not matched to a gene: 3. The CDR3 is made up of 14 amino acids. Written as DNA, the CDR3 is TGTGCCAGTAGTCGGACTAGCGGGAGTGATGAGCAGTTCTTC. Translation: CASSRTSGSDEQFF.

V usage is TRBV4-1 and J usage is TRBJ1-1; 7 bases map to TRBD1. Germline-derived CDR1 and CDR2 are MGHRA and YSYEKL. The CDR3 loop spans 13 amino acids. V lost 4 bases, J lost 5 bases, and 4 bases stayed unmatched. Here the CDR3 DNA reads TGCGCCAGCAGCCTAACAGGGGTGACTGAAGCTTTCTTT. Translated, it gives CASSLTGVTEAFF.

The rearrangement joins TRBV4-1 to TRBJ1-1; 7 bases map to TRBD1. CDR3 size: 15 residues. Germline V gene sequence: CDR1 MGHRA, CDR2 YSYEKL. Trimming cost V 2 bases and J 0 bases; bases outside gene matches: 3. The CDR3 spells CASSQTGDMNTEAFF. CDR3 coding DNA: TGCGCCAGCAGCCAAACAGGGGATATGAACACTGAAGCTTTCTTT.